One TCR beta chain is described in this entry. Its antigen remains unidentified. This entry comes from a study of cytomegalovirus exposure and HLA in healthy donors. Study-wide points: The likely explanation for a cluster of highly shared sequence variants was sequencing artifact. HLA alleles were associated with around 17,000 TCR beta sequences in a later analysis at 0.05 false discovery rate.

Germline CDR1 is SGHTA and CDR2 is FQGNSA. The CDR3 extends over 14 amino acids. The J segment lost 4 bases and the V segment lost 5 bases, leaving 4 bases of the junction unmatched. Primers for the PCR totalled 60 Vbeta and 13 Jbeta. Original handling: Counted up in a later analysis, unique TCR beta chains came to about 80 million, with some 11 million shared. Clones were read by immunoSEQ multiplex PCR, and TCRdb kept only the in-frame ones, dropping some. The V and J calls and clone size come from that table; D and trimming were worked out from the DNA. The table lists roughly 200,000 clones, more than 70% of them singletons, with about 1.8% in the top ten.

Sequencing was done on a sample of PBMCs. This receptor was obtained from a man aged 35-49 years in good health and CMV-seropositive. This chain joins TRBV7-2 and TRBJ1-5; 8 nucleotides line up with TRBD1. The CDR3 loop reads CASSRTGKNQPQHF. The CDR3 DNA sequence: TGTGCCAGCAGCCGGACAGGGAAAAATCAGCCCCAGCATTTT.